The T cell receptor (beta chain) described here comes from a study of identical twins. Germline V gives CDR1 SNHLY, CDR2 FYNNEI. The CDR3 is made up of 12 amino acids. Germline trimming cut 8 bases from V and 3 bases from J; bases unmatched to any gene: 3. Study-wide results and limits: Monozygotic twin pairs showed more out-of-frame TCR alpha sharing than models estimated. There were fewer insertions in abundant cord blood beta clonotypes, but memory repertoires showed no such pattern. Conclusions relied on cross-sectional statistical analysis, not following the same donors. Out-of-frame alpha sequences shared by twins showed excess low generation probability.

This clonotype appeared many times. The antigen is not known. TCRdb re-called the 5' RACE reads through MiXCR, storing one row per CDR3 protein. Of about 690,000 distinct CDR3 sequences in the sample, less than 7% were seen once. The TCR comes from a man aged 18 to 29 in good health. The chain couples TRBV2 to TRBJ2-7; TRBD1 agrees at 8 bases. The sequenced sample was naive T cells sorted from blood. The CDR3: CASGGTGYEQYF. In DNA form, the CDR3 reads TGTGCCAGCGGGGGGACAGGCTACGAGCAGTACTTC.